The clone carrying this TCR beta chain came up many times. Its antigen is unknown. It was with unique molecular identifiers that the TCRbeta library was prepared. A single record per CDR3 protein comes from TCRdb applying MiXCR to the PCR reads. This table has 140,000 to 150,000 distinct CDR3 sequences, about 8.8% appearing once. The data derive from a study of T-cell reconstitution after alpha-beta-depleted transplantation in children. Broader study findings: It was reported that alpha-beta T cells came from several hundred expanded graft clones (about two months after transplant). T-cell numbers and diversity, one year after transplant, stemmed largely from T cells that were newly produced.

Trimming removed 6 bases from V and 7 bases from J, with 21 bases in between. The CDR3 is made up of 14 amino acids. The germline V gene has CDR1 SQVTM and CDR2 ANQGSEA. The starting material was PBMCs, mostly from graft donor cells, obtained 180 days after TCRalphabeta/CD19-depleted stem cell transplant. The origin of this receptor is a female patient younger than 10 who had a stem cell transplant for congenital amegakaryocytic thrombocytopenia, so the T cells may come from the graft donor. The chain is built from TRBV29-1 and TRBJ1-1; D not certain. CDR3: CSVVRLPGAGEAFF. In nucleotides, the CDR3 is TGCAGCGTGGTCAGACTGCCGGGTGCGGGTGAAGCTTTCTTT.